The 22 T cell receptor beta chains below were found in one sample sequenced in a study of T-cell reconstitution after alpha-beta-depleted transplantation in children. Unique molecular identifiers were used in preparing the TCRbeta library. TCRdb called the PCR reads again in MiXCR, with one record for every CDR3 protein. The sample yields 210,000 or so distinct CDR3 sequences, about a tenth seen once. The source was PBMCs, collected before TCRalphabeta/CD19-depleted stem cell transplant. These receptors were collected from a child less than two years old with acute myeloid leukemia, due to receive a stem cell transplant.

This clonotype turned up a few times. The chain couples TRBV29-1 to TRBJ2-7; D is possibly TRBD2 (6 bases). Germline lookup yields CDR1 SQVTM and CDR2 ANQGSEA. The CDR3 consists of 13 residues. The V and J ends lost 6 bases and 7 bases respectively, with 19 bases between them. CDR3 amino acids: CSVGRGAGREQYF. The CDR3 nucleotides are TGCAGCGTCGGAAGGGGCGCGGGAAGGGAGCAGTACTTC.

This clonotype showed up many times. The CDR3 spells CSARGLDTQYF. As DNA, the CDR3 is TGCAGTGCTAGGGGACTGGATACGCAGTATTTT. V gene TRBV20-1 combines with J gene TRBJ2-3, with D maybe TRBD2 (6 bases). Trimming cost V 3 bases and J 6 bases, with 7 bases left between them. The CDR3 loop spans 11 amino acids. From germline, CDR1 is DFQATT and CDR2 SNEGSKA (reference sequence).

The rearrangement links TRBV7-9 to TRBJ2-6, with D perhaps matching TRBD2 (7 bases). V was clipped by 5 bases and J by 0 bases, with 14 bases between them. The CDR3 totals 17 residues. Germline CDR1 SEHNR, CDR2 FQNEAQ (reference sequence). Here the CDR3 DNA reads TGTGCCAGCAGCCCGGGGGGCGTCTGCTCTGGGGCCAACGTCCTGACTTTC. Translating it yields CASSPGGVCSGANVLTF.

This clonotype was seen at least ten times. In nucleotides, the CDR3 is TGTGCCACCGGGAAGACTTATCGGGCTGAGCAGTTCTTC. This gives the protein CATGKTYRAEQFF. This chain connects TRBV24-1 to TRBJ2-1; unclear D gene. CDR1 and CDR2 from the germline V gene are KGHDR and SFDVKD. V lost 9 bases to trimming and J lost 9 bases, with 17 bases between them. There are 13 residues in the CDR3.

This clonotype was seen repeatedly, ten times or more. This may come from a read error, since a much larger clone is one base off. V gene TRBV7-9 combines with J gene TRBJ1-1; D gene ambiguous. Trimming cost V 2 bases and J 3 bases, with 4 bases left between them. The CDR3 length is 12 residues. Germline lookup yields CDR1 SEHNR and CDR2 FQNEAQ (reference sequence). Here the CDR3 DNA reads TGTGCCAGCAGCTTAAGGGACACTGAAGCTTTCTTT. Protein product: CASSLRDTEAFF.

This clonotype was seen repeatedly, ten times or more. DNA for the CDR3: TGCGCCAGCAGCTTGGCCTTGGGGACAAGCCTCAATGAGCAGTTCTTC. Translated: CASSLALGTSLNEQFF. The V and J genes are TRBV5-1 and TRBJ2-1; D might be TRBD1 (6 bases). The V gene lost 0 bases and the J gene lost 6 bases, with 16 bases spanning the gap. Germline values: CDR1 SGHRS, CDR2 YFSETQ. The CDR3 runs to 16 residues.

The table lists this clonotype with many counts. The chain joins TRBV10-3 to TRBJ2-5; the match to TRBD2 covers 8 bases. V was clipped by 4 bases and J by 4 bases; unmatched bases: 2. CDR1 is ENHRY, CDR2 SYGVKD, per germline. The CDR3 length is 13 residues. CDR3 coding DNA: TGTGCCATCAGTGGTCTAGCGGGAGAGACCCAGTACTTC. It is translated as CAISGLAGETQYF.

This clonotype was detected ten times or more. In DNA form, the CDR3 reads TGCGCCAGCAAGGAAATTTCCTACAATGAGCAGTTCTTC. Translated, it gives CASKEISYNEQFF. The chain couples TRBV5-1 to TRBJ2-1, with D hard to call. Germline V gene data show CDR1 as SGHRS and CDR2 as YFSETQ. V shed 6 bases and J shed 1 base, with 8 bases lying between them. The length of the CDR3 is 13 residues.

This rearrangement joins TRBV19 to TRBJ2-5; no definite D call. CDR3 length: 12 amino acids. Germline values: CDR1 LNHDA, CDR2 SQIVND (reference sequence). V lost 5 bases, J lost 4 bases, and 8 bases lay in between. The CDR3 DNA sequence: TGTGCCAGTAGTGGGCAGCGAGAGACCCAGTACTTC. Amino acid sequence: CASSGQRETQYF.

The chain is built from TRBV10-2 and TRBJ2-1; TRBD2 aligns across 8 bases. In germline, CDR1 is WSHSY, CDR2 SAAADI. The CDR3 has 14 amino acids. V lost 4 bases to trimming and J lost 3 bases; unmatched junction nucleotides: 2. In DNA, the CDR3 is TGCGCCAGCAGTGTCGGGGGGGACTACAATGAGCAGTTCTTC. Amino acids: CASSVGGDYNEQFF.

This clonotype was counted at least ten times. The genes are TRBV11-2 and TRBJ1-1, with D maybe TRBD1 (5 bases). Germline-derived CDR1 and CDR2 are SGHAT and FQNNGV. CDR3 size: 14 residues. Deletions cut 3 bases from V and 4 bases from J, with 12 bases between. This CDR3 reads CASSFEGTGTEAFF. The CDR3 DNA reads as TGTGCCAGCAGCTTTGAAGGGACGGGCACTGAAGCTTTCTTT.

The CDR3: CASSQVGTGKYYEQYF. The CDR3 coding sequence is TGTGCCAGCAGCCAAGTCGGGACAGGGAAATACTACGAGCAGTACTTC. V is TRBV3-1 and J is TRBJ2-7; 9 bases agree with TRBD1. Germline V lookup: CDR1 LGHDT, CDR2 YNNKEL (reference sequence). V was pared by 1 base and J by 3 bases, with 7 bases of the junction left unmatched. This CDR3 comprises 16 residues.

This clonotype was picked up a small number of times. The chain is built from TRBV20-1 and TRBJ1-2; D ambiguous. From germline, CDR1 is DFQATT and CDR2 SNEGSKA (reference sequence). This CDR3 has 15 amino acids. Trimming cost V 1 base and J 8 bases, with 20 bases left between them. Here the CDR3 DNA reads TGCAGTGCTAGAGCCCCGGAAGGGCTAACGTGGGGCTACACCTTC. Its protein is CSARAPEGLTWGYTF.

V and J are TRBV11-1 and TRBJ2-7; no clear D gene. The V end lost 5 bases, the J end lost 3 bases, and 17 bases lay between the germline ends. This CDR3 has 15 residues. Germline-derived CDR1 and CDR2 are SGHAT and FQDESV (reference sequence). DNA for the CDR3: TGTGCCAGCAGCCCCCGGACCTCCTATCTCTACGAGCAGTACTTC. Amino acids: CASSPRTSYLYEQYF.

This clonotype was picked up many times. The CDR3 is CASSFSGRGSDTQYF. The DNA of the CDR3 is TGTGCCAGCAGTTTTAGCGGGAGGGGATCAGATACGCAGTATTTT. The rearrangement links TRBV6-5 to TRBJ2-3; 11 bases map to TRBD2. The CDR3 is 15 amino acids. Losses at the gene ends were 4 bases for V and 4 bases for J; bases not matched to a gene: 4. CDR1 is MNHEY, CDR2 SVGAGI, per germline.

At least ten counts were recorded for this clonotype. The chain uses TRBV24-1 and TRBJ2-1, with D unclear. Trimming pared 4 bases from V and 8 bases from J, leaving 14 bases between. The CDR3 covers 14 residues. CDR1 and CDR2 from the germline V gene are KGHDR and SFDVKD. As DNA, the CDR3 is TGTGCCACCAGTGAGTCGGAAGGGTTCGATGAGCAGTTCTTC. This encodes CATSESEGFDEQFF.

This clonotype was picked up many times. The J gene is TRBJ2-7, the V gene TRBV20-1; the D is unclear. This CDR3 contains 14 residues. The germline gives CDR1 DFQATT, CDR2 SNEGSKA (reference sequence). Trimming shortened V by 1 base and J by 7 bases, and 17 bases separated the two germline ends. For the CDR3, the DNA is TGCAGTGCTAGAGGTGCGGACGGTCAGTGGGAGCAGTACTTC. The encoded protein is CSARGADGQWEQYF.

This chain links TRBV28 with TRBJ2-6; TRBD1 is a possible D gene (6 bases). From germline, CDR1 is MDHEN and CDR2 SYDVKM. Trimming removed 5 bases from V and 0 bases from J, with 11 bases in between. This CDR3 region has 16 residues. The CDR3 loop is CASSPYRDSGANVLTF. In DNA, the CDR3 is TGTGCCAGCAGTCCCTACAGGGACTCTGGGGCCAACGTCCTGACTTTC.

This clonotype was seen many times. V usage is TRBV5-1 and J usage is TRBJ2-7, with D possibly TRBD1 on 5 matching bases. CDR3 length: 14 amino acids. Deletions cut 6 bases from V and 1 base from J, with 14 bases between. Germline CDR1 SGHRS, CDR2 YFSETQ. The CDR3 loop is CASTPGSASYEQYF. The CDR3 DNA reads TGCGCCAGCACCCCAGGGTCCGCTTCCTACGAGCAGTACTTC.

This clonotype showed up many times. The chain is built from TRBV2 and TRBJ2-7; a possible D gene is TRBD2 (5 bases). The ends were cut back, 6 bases at V and 5 bases at J, with 11 bases in the middle. This CDR3 comprises 12 residues. Germline CDR1 reads SNHLY; CDR2 reads FYNNEI. The CDR3 bases are TGTGCCAGCAGAGCAGACTACCACGAGCAGTACTTC. This encodes CASRADYHEQYF.

Many counts were recorded for this clonotype. The chain is built from TRBV5-8 and TRBJ2-5; D ambiguous. Germline V gives CDR1 SGHTS, CDR2 YDEGEE. The germline V and J ends were trimmed by 4 bases and 7 bases, with 17 bases remaining between them. The CDR3 is made up of 14 amino acids. DNA for the CDR3: TGTGCCAGCAGCGCAACTCAACGCACCTTGACCCAGTACTTC. It yields the protein CASSATQRTLTQYF.

This clonotype was observed many times. This chain joins TRBV6-1 and TRBJ1-2; D gene unclear. Between the trimmed V and J ends, which lost 5 bases and 0 bases, there was a span of 16 bases. The CDR3 has 16 amino acids. From germline, CDR1 is MNHNS and CDR2 SASEGT. The CDR3 sequence: CASSHYTRRTNYGYTF. In DNA form, the CDR3 reads TGTGCCAGCAGTCATTATACCCGCAGGACTAACTATGGCTACACCTTC.